The 22 T cell receptor beta chains below come from one sample, sequenced in a study of T cell responses to AZD1222 COVID-19 vaccine. The repertoire was sequenced with immunoSEQ multiplex PCR; TCRdb's copy has only in-frame clones and lacks some. The sample shows about 160,000 clones, around nine tenths of them seen only once. This material consisted of peripheral blood, taken 28 days after the second AZD1222 dose. The source of these receptors is an adult who received the AZD1222 COVID-19 vaccine.

The gene calls are TRBV9 and TRBJ1-6, with D unclear. Trimming removed 4 bases from V and 5 bases from J, with 13 bases in between. The CDR3 is 15 residues long. Germline V gene lookup returns CDR1 SGDLS and CDR2 YYNGEE. The CDR3 reads CASSPRGADNSPLHF. The CDR3 DNA follows: TGTGCCAGCAGCCCCCGGGGAGCGGATAATTCACCCCTCCACTTT.

This chain links TRBV30 with TRBJ1-2, with TRBD1 identical over 10 bases. The germline V gene has CDR1 GTSNPN and CDR2 SVGIG (reference sequence). The CDR3 loop spans 15 amino acids. The V and J ends lost 2 bases and 7 bases, in that order; junction bases with no gene match: 10. This chain's CDR3 is CAWSPLDRGRRGYTF. In nucleotides, the CDR3 is TGTGCCTGGAGTCCATTGGACAGGGGGAGACGTGGCTACACCTTC.

The chain joins TRBV30 to TRBJ2-3; 7 nucleotides agree with TRBD2. Germline V gene lookup returns CDR1 GTSNPN and CDR2 SVGIG (reference sequence). Trimming took 0 bases from V and 4 from J; bases not matched to a gene: 4. This CDR3 comprises 14 residues. The chain's CDR3 is CAWSVLAGADTQYF. In DNA form, the CDR3 reads TGTGCCTGGAGTGTACTGGCGGGGGCAGATACGCAGTATTTT. The complete variable domain, with remaining parts taken from reference TRBV30 and TRBJ2-3, reads SQTIHQWPATLVQPVGSPLSLECTVEGTSNPNLYWYRQAAGRGLQLLFYSVGIGQISSEVPQNLSASRPQDRQFILSSKKLLLSDSGFYLCAWSVLAGADTQYFGPGTRLTVL.

This chain joins TRBV11-2 and TRBJ2-7, with a tentative D call TRBD2 (5 bases). This CDR3 region has 14 residues. Germline values: CDR1 SGHAT, CDR2 FQNNGV. The ends were cut back, 1 base at V and 3 bases at J, with 10 bases in the middle. The DNA of the CDR3 is TGTGCCAGCAGCTTAGTGGCAGCGGACTACGAGCAGTACTTC. This codes for CASSLVAADYEQYF.

The V call is TRBV20-1, the J call TRBJ2-4, with 8 bases matching TRBD2. Germline CDR1 is DFQATT and CDR2 is SNEGSKA (reference sequence). The CDR3 runs 11 residues. V was clipped by 6 bases and J by 8 bases; unmatched bases: 3. The CDR3, as DNA: TGCAGTGCCCCAGCGGGGGACATTCAGTACTTC. It specifies CSAPAGDIQYF.

The genes are TRBV6-5 and TRBJ2-6, with D uncertain. Germline lookup yields CDR1 MNHEY and CDR2 SVGAGI. The CDR3 sequence is 15 residues long. V shed 0 bases and J shed 1 base, with 4 bases lying between them. DNA of the CDR3: TGTGCCAGCAGTTACTCGCAGTCTGGGGCCAACGTCCTGACTTTC. Its protein is CASSYSQSGANVLTF.

The chain links TRBV19 to TRBJ1-2, with TRBD1 as a possible D gene (5 bases). This CDR3 has 18 residues. CDR1 and CDR2 from the germline V gene are LNHDA and SQIVND (reference sequence). Trimming left V 9 bases short and J 1 base short, with 27 bases between. The CDR3 here is CASLTQTGPIGINYGYTF. In DNA form, the CDR3 reads TGTGCCAGCTTGACACAAACGGGACCCATCGGCATTAACTATGGCTACACCTTC.

The V call is TRBV30, the J call TRBJ2-3; 10 positions agree with TRBD2. Germline CDR1 GTSNPN, CDR2 SVGIG (reference sequence). The V gene end was trimmed by 5 bases and the J gene end by 5 bases; junction bases not matched to a gene: 19. The CDR3 spans 18 residues. The CDR3 sequence: CAWLGTASLAGAIDTQYF. The CDR3 DNA reads TGTGCCTGGCTGGGGACCGCTAGTCTAGCGGGGGCCATAGATACGCAGTATTTT.

The rearrangement uses TRBV5-1 and TRBJ2-3, with 8 bases matching TRBD2. Germline loops: CDR1 SGHRS, CDR2 YFSETQ. CDR3 size: 18 residues. The V gene end was trimmed by 4 bases and the J gene end by 1 base; junction bases not matched to a gene: 14. CDR3 region: CASSRGSGARTRTDTQYF. The CDR3, as DNA: TGCGCCAGCAGCCGGGGTAGCGGGGCCCGAACTCGCACAGATACGCAGTATTTT.

This clone has only one observation. V and J are TRBV6-4 and TRBJ2-2; maybe TRBD1 (5 bases). With 4 bases removed from V and 0 bases from J, the gap between germline ends came to 6 bases. The CDR3 spans 14 residues. Germline V gene lookup returns CDR1 MRHNA and CDR2 SNTAGT. CDR3: CASSGQPNTGELFF. The CDR3, as DNA: TGTGCCAGCAGTGGACAGCCGAACACCGGGGAGCTGTTTTTT.

The genes are TRBV5-6 and TRBJ2-3; weak D call: TRBD2 (6 bases). The germline V gene encodes CDR1 SGHDT and CDR2 YYEEEE. The CDR3 spans 13 residues. V was trimmed by 4 bases and J by 4 bases, leaving 10 bases between them. The CDR3 loop is CASSTRDSDTQYF. The DNA of the CDR3 is TGTGCCAGCAGCACCCGGGACTCAGATACGCAGTATTTT.

This rearrangement joins TRBV4-1 to TRBJ2-7, with D perhaps given as TRBD1 or TRBD2 (5 bases each). V was trimmed by 4 bases and J by 6 bases, leaving 16 bases between them. Germline V lookup: CDR1 MGHRA, CDR2 YSYEKL. The CDR3 consists of 14 residues. The CDR3 is CASSLLTGTSEQYF. Written as DNA, the CDR3 is TGCGCCAGCAGCCTTTTGACGGGGACGAGCGAGCAGTACTTC.

This chain joins TRBV7-9 and TRBJ1-2, with D possibly being TRBD1 (6 bases). V gave up 0 bases and J gave up 5 bases, with 13 bases separating them. The V gene's germline CDR1 is SEHNR and CDR2 FQNEAQ (reference sequence). The CDR3 is 15 amino acids. The CDR3 protein is CASSLARTETYGYTF. The CDR3 bases are TGTGCCAGCAGCTTAGCGCGGACAGAAACTTATGGCTACACCTTC.

The chain has TRBV7-9 and TRBJ2-5; D remains unclear. CDR1 SEHNR and CDR2 FQNEAQ come from the germline V gene (reference sequence). The ends were cut back, 2 bases at V and 2 bases at J, with 6 bases in the middle. The CDR3 consists of 13 residues. The CDR3 nucleotides read TGTGCCAGCAGCTTAAGATTACAAGAGACCCAGTACTTC. Translation gives CASSLRLQETQYF.

The rearrangement joins TRBV12-3 or TRBV12-4 to TRBJ2-4; the D gene is possibly TRBD2 (5 bases). Trimming shortened V by 8 bases and J by 9 bases, and 14 bases separated the two germline ends. This CDR3 contains 12 residues. CDR3 DNA: TGTGCCAGCTCAAACCGGGGTATCATTCAGTACTTC. Translation: CASSNRGIIQYF.

The chain uses TRBV5-1 and TRBJ2-1, with unresolved D. V gave up 2 bases and J gave up 7 bases, with 16 bases separating them. Germline V gives CDR1 SGHRS, CDR2 YFSETQ. The CDR3 extends over 15 amino acids. This chain's CDR3 is CASSFDHPGSNEQFF. CDR3 bases: TGCGCCAGCAGCTTCGACCACCCTGGGTCAAATGAGCAGTTCTTC. The variable domain in full, completed from reference TRBV5-1 and TRBJ2-1, reads KAGVTQTPRYLIKTRGQQVTLSCSPISGHRSVSWYQQTPGQGLQFLFEYFSETQRNKGNFPGRFSGRQFSNSRSEMNVSTLELGDSALYLCASSFDHPGSNEQFFGPGTRLTVL.

The CDR3 region has the DNA TGCGCCAGCAGCCAAACTCGGACTGACTATGGCTACACCTTC. Protein product: CASSQTRTDYGYTF. The chain links TRBV4-3 to TRBJ1-2; D is unclear. The CDR3 loop spans 14 amino acids. Germline values: CDR1 LGHNA, CDR2 YSLEER. V was pared by 2 bases and J by 3 bases, with 10 bases between.

V gene TRBV5-4 combines with J gene TRBJ1-6; 7 bases fit TRBD1. The CDR3 consists of 14 residues. Germline CDR1 reads SGHNT; CDR2 reads YYREEE (reference sequence). V shed 4 bases and J 3 bases; nucleotides not matched to a gene: 1. Here the CDR3 reads CASSGDSYNSPLHF. The CDR3 region has the DNA TGTGCCAGCAGCGGGGACAGCTATAATTCACCCCTCCACTTT.

The chain employs TRBV10-3 and TRBJ2-3; TRBD2 matches 14 bases. The V gene end was trimmed by 8 bases and the J gene end by 4 bases; junction bases not matched to a gene: 5. In germline, CDR1 is ENHRY, CDR2 SYGVKD. This CDR3 is 15 amino acids long. The CDR3 region is CAIAGLAGGADTQYF. In DNA, the CDR3 is TGTGCCATCGCTGGACTAGCGGGGGGTGCAGATACGCAGTATTTT.

The rearrangement uses TRBV20-1 and TRBJ2-1; D call uncertain. V was clipped by 3 bases and J by 0 bases, with 15 bases between them. Germline assignment: CDR1 DFQATT and CDR2 SNEGSKA (reference sequence). This CDR3 has 16 amino acids. The CDR3 loop reads CSASWYLGRSYNEQFF. Here the CDR3 DNA reads TGCAGTGCTAGTTGGTATCTAGGCCGCTCCTACAATGAGCAGTTCTTC.

The CDR3 nucleotides are TGTGCCAGCTCACCGGGAGGGGGATCGGGCAATCAGCCCCAGCATTTT. It yields the protein CASSPGGGSGNQPQHF. This chain joins TRBV18 and TRBJ1-5, with D possibly matching TRBD1 (6 bases). This CDR3 has 16 amino acids. The V and J ends lost 3 bases and 2 bases respectively, with 14 bases between them. CDR1 and CDR2 from the germline V gene are KGHSH and LQKENI.

The chain couples TRBV6-2 or TRBV6-3 to TRBJ2-2; D is unclear. This CDR3 is built from 13 residues. Per germline, CDR1 MNHEY and CDR2 SVGEGT. V lost 6 bases, J lost 7 bases, and 12 bases lay in between. DNA for the CDR3: TGTGCCAGCAGCCCCCCTTTGGGCGGGGAGCTGTTTTTT. This encodes CASSPPLGGELFF.